This T cell receptor beta chain was recorded in a study of blood T cell repertoires in COVID-19. Across the whole study: Acute-phase and convalescent COVID-19 samples originated in the United States, Italy and Spain.

The data were produced by immunoSEQ multiplex PCR, yet TCRdb's version contains in-frame clones alone and is incomplete. The sample gives 150,000 or so clones, about 80% of which show up once; roughly 5.6% is in the top ten. Germline V gene lookup returns CDR1 MNHNS and CDR2 SASEGT. The V end lost 0 bases, the J end lost 2 bases, and 14 bases lay between the germline ends. The CDR3 runs to 16 residues. This clone has just a few counts. All recovered Cohort 3 donors got two negative PCRs, got clearance, or saw symptom resolution. V usage is TRBV6-1 and J usage is TRBJ2-7; tentative D call: TRBD1 (6 bases). This TCR was sampled from a woman aged 50 to 65 who had recovered from COVID-19. The sequencing input was PBMCs or T cells enriched from blood (not recorded which). This CDR3 reads CASSEAKGTFTYEQYF. In DNA, the CDR3 is TGTGCCAGCAGTGAAGCTAAGGGGACATTTACCTACGAGCAGTACTTC.